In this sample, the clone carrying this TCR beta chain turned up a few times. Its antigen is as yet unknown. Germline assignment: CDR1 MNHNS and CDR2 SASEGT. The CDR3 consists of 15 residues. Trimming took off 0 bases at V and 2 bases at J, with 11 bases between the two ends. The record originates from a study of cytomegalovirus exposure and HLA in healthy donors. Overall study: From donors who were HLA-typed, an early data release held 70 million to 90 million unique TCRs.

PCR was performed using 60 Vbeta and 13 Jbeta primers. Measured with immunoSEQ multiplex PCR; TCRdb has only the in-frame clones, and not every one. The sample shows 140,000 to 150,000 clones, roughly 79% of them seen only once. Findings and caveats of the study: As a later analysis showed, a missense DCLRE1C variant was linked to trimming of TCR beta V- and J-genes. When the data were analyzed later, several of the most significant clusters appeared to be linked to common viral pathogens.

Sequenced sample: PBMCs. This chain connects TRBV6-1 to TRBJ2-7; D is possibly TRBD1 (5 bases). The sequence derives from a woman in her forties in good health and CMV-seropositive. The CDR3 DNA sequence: TGTGCCAGCAGTGAAGCGGTAGGGGCCCCCTACGAGCAGTACTTC. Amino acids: CASSEAVGAPYEQYF.